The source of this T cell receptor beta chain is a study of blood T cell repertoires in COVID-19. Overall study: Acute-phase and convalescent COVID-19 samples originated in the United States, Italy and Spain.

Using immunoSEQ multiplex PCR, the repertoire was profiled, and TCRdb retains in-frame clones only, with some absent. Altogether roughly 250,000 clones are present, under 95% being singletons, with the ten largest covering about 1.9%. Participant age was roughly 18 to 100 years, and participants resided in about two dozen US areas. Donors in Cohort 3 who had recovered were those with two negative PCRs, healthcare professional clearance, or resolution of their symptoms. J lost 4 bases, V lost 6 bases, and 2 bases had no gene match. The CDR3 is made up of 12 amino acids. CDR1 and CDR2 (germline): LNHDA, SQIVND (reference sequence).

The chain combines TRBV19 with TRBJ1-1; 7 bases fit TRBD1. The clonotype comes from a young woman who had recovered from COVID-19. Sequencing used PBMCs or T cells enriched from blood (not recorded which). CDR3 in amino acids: CASRPGGTEAFF. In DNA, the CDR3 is TGTGCCAGTAGACCAGGGGGCACTGAAGCTTTCTTT.